This T cell receptor beta chain was recorded in a study of STAT5B mutations in CD4+ large granular lymphocyte leukemia. Points from the study as a whole: 8/27 top patient clones versus 2/35 control clones were TRBV06-family.

Trimming removed 0 bases at V and 7 bases at J, with 16 bases between. CDR3 length: 15 residues. Germline V CDR1 and CDR2: SGHTA, FQGNSA. About this clone: Its target is unknown.

Libraries were prepared by immunoSEQ multiplex PCR; TCRdb keeps only in-frame clonotypes and omits some of them. The sample lists about 32,000 clones, about 88% occurring once. The chain is built from TRBV7-2 and TRBJ2-7; D is unclear. The source of this sequence is a human donor in good health. Sequencing used CD4+ T cells from blood buffy coats. The CDR3 DNA reads as TGTGCCAGCAGCTTAGCTCGAAGAGCCACCGGGGAGCAGTACTTC. This codes for CASSLARRATGEQYF.